A selection of T cell receptor beta chains follows, all from one sample in a study of T-cell reconstitution after alpha-beta-depleted transplantation in children. Using its own MiXCR run on the PCR reads, TCRdb lists one record per CDR3 protein. Of approximately 640,000 distinct CDR3 sequences listed, roughly 17% are singletons. The sequenced sample was PBMCs from the stem cell graft donor, obtained from the stem cell graft. These receptors all stem from a human donor who donated a stem cell graft to a child with acute myeloid leukemia. Both conserved end residues are part of each CDR3. A D gene is named only where the DNA matches it firmly. The size entry is marked missing in some rows and otherwise reads once, few, many or a size class.

TRBD2,TRBJ2-1,TRBV4-1,once,CASSQELAGVVEQFF,TGCGCCAGCAGCCAAGAACTAGCGGGGGTGGTTGAGCAGTTCTTC
NA,TRBJ1-5,TRBV30,few,CAWSSKGRNQPQHF,TGTGCCTGGAGCTCTAAGGGACGCAATCAGCCCCAGCATTTT
NA,TRBJ1-5,TRBV6-5,many,CASSSGPNQPQHF,TGTGCCAGCAGTTCGGGACCCAATCAGCCCCAGCATTTT
NA,TRBJ2-2,TRBV30,once,CAWSLQGAGELFF,TGTGCCTGGAGTTTACAGGGCGCCGGGGAGCTGTTTTTT
TRBD2,TRBJ2-5,TRBV20-1,NA,CSAKRGGRETQYF,TGCAGTGCTAAGCGGGGGGGCCGTGAGACCCAGTACTTC
NA,TRBJ1-1,TRBV7-3,many,CASSLKPGANTEAFF,TGTGCCAGCAGCTTAAAGCCGGGGGCGAACACTGAAGCTTTCTTT
NA,TRBJ1-2,TRBV14,few,CASSQGQTVGYTF,TGTGCCAGCAGCCAAGGACAGACAGTAGGCTACACCTTC
TRBD1,TRBJ2-1,TRBV7-2,NA,CASSTGQAHNEQFF,TGTGCCAGCAGCACGGGACAGGCCCACAATGAGCAGTTCTTC
NA,TRBJ1-6,TRBV9,few,CASSVGGSYNSPLHF,TGTGCCAGCAGCGTGGGGGGCTCCTATAATTCACCCCTCCACTTT
NA,TRBJ1-1,TRBV4-1,NA,CASSQDRKSEAFF,TGCGCCAGCAGCCAAGATCGCAAATCTGAAGCTTTCTTT
NA,TRBJ1-1,TRBV29-1,few,CSVGAEWSTEAFF,TGCAGCGTTGGGGCTGAGTGGAGCACTGAAGCTTTCTTT
NA,TRBJ2-5,TRBV5-1,many,CASSLAQQETQYF,TGTGCCAGCAGCTTGGCACAGCAAGAGACCCAGTACTTC
NA,TRBJ1-6,TRBV25-1,NA,CASSDTWAVLHF,TGTGCCAGCAGTGATACATGGGCAGTCCTCCACTTT
NA,TRBJ2-1,TRBV15,many,CATSPRGGGYNEQFF,TGTGCCACCAGCCCAAGGGGAGGGGGTTACAATGAGCAGTTCTTC
NA,TRBJ2-3,TRBV20-1,many,CSAREGNAGSTDTQYF,TGCAGTGCTAGAGAAGGGAACGCGGGCAGCACAGATACGCAGTATTTT
NA,TRBJ1-1,TRBV6-1,few,CALRASGTEAFF,TGTGCCCTCAGGGCCTCGGGAACTGAAGCTTTCTTT
NA,TRBJ2-5,TRBV4-2,few,CASSPGPPGYQYF,TGTGCCAGCAGCCCCGGGCCCCCCGGGTATCAGTACTTC
NA,TRBJ2-7,TRBV20-1,many,CSARGTRSYEQYF,TGCAGTGCTAGAGGAACCCGCTCCTACGAGCAGTACTTC
TRBD1,TRBJ2-1,TRBV30,NA,CAWSRDRGFLF,TGTGCCTGGAGCCGGGACAGGGGTTTTCTCTTC
NA,TRBJ2-4,TRBV7-8,NA,CASSGDRGLAKNIQYF,TGTGCCAGCAGCGGTGACAGAGGGCTAGCCAAAAACATTCAGTACTTC
NA,TRBJ1-1,TRBV20-1,many,CSATSRATEAFF,TGCAGTGCTACTTCCAGGGCCACTGAAGCTTTCTTT
NA,TRBJ2-1,TRBV10-3,few,CAIRSSTYNEQFF,TGTGCCATCAGATCCTCAACCTACAATGAGCAGTTCTTC
NA,TRBJ1-4,TRBV29-1,many,CSVVSPGINEKLFF,TGCAGCGTTGTGTCCCCGGGCATTAATGAAAAACTGTTTTTT
NA,TRBJ1-5,TRBV12-3/TRBV12-4,NA,CASSLAQGPHSNQPQHF,TGTGCCAGCAGTTTAGCGCAAGGTCCCCATAGCAATCAGCCCCAGCATTTT
NA,TRBJ1-2,TRBV20-1,NA,CSATSPTENLANYGYTF,TGCAGTGCTACCTCCCCAACAGAAAACTTAGCTAACTATGGCTACACCTTC
TRBD2,TRBJ2-3,TRBV20-1,many,CSAPTSGTDTQYF,TGCAGTGCTCCTACTAGCGGAACAGATACGCAGTATTTT
NA,TRBJ2-2,TRBV27,NA,CASSQLTGELFF,TGTGCCAGCAGCCAACTTACCGGGGAGCTGTTTTTT
NA,TRBJ1-1,TRBV18,NA,CASSPAQGFEAFF,TGTGCCAGCTCACCAGCACAGGGATTTGAAGCTTTCTTT
TRBD2,TRBJ2-5,TRBV20-1,many,CSACRGSGGALETQYF,TGCAGTGCCTGCCGCGGTAGCGGGGGGGCTCTTGAGACCCAGTACTTC
NA,TRBJ2-5,TRBV11-2,few,CASSLGVGVETQYF,TGTGCCAGCAGCTTAGGGGTCGGGGTGGAGACCCAGTACTTC
NA,TRBJ2-1,TRBV20-1,many,CSAQDGNEQFF,TGCAGTGCCCAAGACGGCAATGAGCAGTTCTTC
TRBD1,TRBJ1-5,TRBV20-1,few,CSAHNRDRGFSNQPQHF,TGCAGTGCCCATAACCGGGACAGGGGATTCAGCAATCAGCCCCAGCATTTT
NA,TRBJ2-1,TRBV20-1,many,CSASEVTYNEQFF,TGCAGTGCTAGCGAGGTAACCTACAATGAGCAGTTCTTC
TRBD2,TRBJ2-3,TRBV24-1,few,CATSDLGNSGGTDTQYF,TGTGCCACCAGTGATTTGGGAAATAGCGGGGGAACAGATACGCAGTATTTT
TRBD1,TRBJ1-2,TRBV5-6,many,CASSLAEGGTFGYTF,TGTGCCAGCAGCTTGGCCGAAGGGGGCACATTTGGCTACACCTTC
NA,TRBJ1-6,TRBV7-9,NA,CASSRQSDNSPLHF,TGTGCCAGCAGCCGCCAGAGCGATAATTCACCCCTCCACTTT
NA,TRBJ2-4,TRBV5-1,NA,CASSLISGAKNIQYF,TGCGCCAGCAGCTTGATATCGGGGGCCAAAAACATTCAGTACTTC
NA,TRBJ2-5,TRBV7-8,NA,CASSLLGPLDETQYF,TGTGCCAGCAGCTTGTTGGGACCGCTAGACGAGACCCAGTACTTC
NA,TRBJ1-2,TRBV24-1,NA,CATSLHPDEVRKVCTF,TGTGCCACCAGTCTTCATCCTGACGAGGTCAGAAAGGTGTGCACCTTC
NA,TRBJ2-1,TRBV7-9,many,CASSPEGYEQFF,TGTGCCAGCAGCCCCGAAGGCTATGAGCAGTTCTTC
NA,TRBJ1-2,TRBV7-2,few,CASSFPRTENYGYTF,TGTGCCAGCAGCTTCCCTCGGACAGAAAACTATGGCTACACCTTC
NA,TRBJ1-1,TRBV15,NA,CATSRDKLWGENTEAFF,TGTGCCACCAGCAGAGATAAATTATGGGGAGAGAACACTGAAGCTTTCTTT
NA,TRBJ2-5,TRBV20-1,NA,CSAYPPSTRKETQYF,TGCAGTGCCTACCCCCCTTCGACTAGAAAAGAGACCCAGTACTTC
NA,TRBJ1-6,TRBV4-3,NA,CASSQAGRLNSPLHF,TGCGCCAGCAGCCAAGCGGGCAGGTTAAATTCACCCCTCCACTTT
NA,TRBJ2-3,TRBV29-1,many,CSVDRGEGTDTQYF,TGCAGCGTTGATAGGGGCGAGGGAACAGATACGCAGTATTTT
TRBD1,TRBJ2-7,TRBV18,once,CASSPTGTVIEQYF,TGTGCCAGCTCACCAACCGGGACAGTGATCGAGCAGTACTTC